The count of the clone carrying this T cell receptor (beta chain) is one. Antigen specificity is unknown. This specimen belongs to a study of cytomegalovirus exposure and HLA in healthy donors. Though probably carrying unrecorded immune exposures, donors were nominally healthy at sampling. This CDR3 comprises 14 residues. The germline V gene has CDR1 WNHNN and CDR2 SYGVQD (reference sequence). Trimming removed 7 bases from V and 6 bases from J, with 18 bases in between. Vbeta (60) and Jbeta (13) primers were used in the PCR. Measured with immunoSEQ multiplex PCR; TCRdb has only the in-frame clones, and not every one. In the table there are 90,000 to 150,000 clones, approximately 80% of which are singletons. General observations from the study: Later on, a genetic analysis was performed. It linked a missense variant in DCLRE1C with V- and J-gene trimming of TCR beta. Analyses of presence and absence presupposed an approximately uniform sequencing depth across donors.

Sequenced: PBMCs. The rearrangement uses TRBV10-1 and TRBJ1-1, with D unresolved. This TCR came from a man between 45 and 60 years old in good health and CMV-seronegative. CDR3 nucleotides: TGCGCCAGCACTCGACCGAGAGGGATCCCTGAAGCTTTCTTT. This codes for CASTRPRGIPEAFF.